The 20 T cell receptor beta chains presented below share a single source sample, sequenced in a study of spatial heterogeneity in lung cancer. TCRdb passed the 5' RACE reads through MiXCR, listing each CDR3 protein once. This sample carries approximately 50,000 distinct CDR3 sequences, around 6.7% of them seen once, and the ten largest clones take over 30%. The time point is: blood at routine non-recurrence follow-up after resection. The input material, whole RNA from tumor, nontumor lung or frozen PBMC, was sequenced unsorted. Material: PBMCs, obtained at follow-up. These receptors came from a female donor with early-stage non-small cell lung cancer.

This clonotype occurred many times. The V gene is TRBV5-6, the J gene TRBJ1-1; D not certain. Trimming left V 4 bases short and J 2 bases short, with 15 bases between. CDR3 length: 15 residues. CDR1 is SGHDT and CDR2 is YYEEEE in the germline V gene. CDR3 residues: CASSLPGPDNTEAFF. CDR3 nucleotides: TGTGCCAGCAGCCTCCCGGGCCCCGATAACACTGAAGCTTTCTTT.

This clonotype was recorded at least ten times. The rearrangement links TRBV12-3 or TRBV12-4 to TRBJ2-1, with 12 nucleotides matching TRBD2. Trimming at V came to 4 bases and at J to 9 bases, leaving 7 bases not matched to a gene. The CDR3 covers 15 residues. This chain's CDR3 is CASSSWTSGAGEQFF. As DNA, the CDR3 is TGTGCCAGCAGTTCATGGACTAGCGGGGCGGGTGAGCAGTTCTTC.

CDR3: CASEDSQETQYF. CDR3 bases: TGTGCCAGCGAGGACAGCCAAGAGACCCAGTACTTC. V and J are TRBV2 and TRBJ2-5; possible D gene TRBD1, 6 bases. This CDR3 region has 12 residues. Germline V gene data show CDR1 as SNHLY and CDR2 as FYNNEI. With 8 bases removed from V and 1 base from J, the gap between germline ends came to 8 bases.

The rearrangement joins TRBV6-2 or TRBV6-3 to TRBJ1-2; the match to TRBD1 covers 8 bases. The CDR3 length is 18 residues. The V segment lost 2 bases and the J segment 3 bases; nucleotides outside the gene matches: 14. CDR1 and CDR2 from the germline V gene are MNHEY and SVGEGT. The CDR3 sequence: CASSYPLVTGGLDYGYTF. CDR3 DNA sequence: TGTGCCAGCAGTTACCCCCTTGTAACAGGGGGTTTGGACTATGGCTACACCTTC.

This clonotype came up many times. This chain links TRBV7-2 with TRBJ1-1; D is unresolved. V lost 2 bases and J lost 1, with 8 bases in between. Germline lookup yields CDR1 SGHTA and CDR2 FQGNSA. There are 14 residues in the CDR3. The CDR3, as DNA: TGTGCCAGCAGCTTATCAAGAGCGAACACTGAAGCTTTCTTT. This sequence encodes CASSLSRANTEAFF.

This clonotype was detected many times. The CDR3 here is CASSQDKGQIQETQYF. CDR3 sequence (DNA): TGCGCCAGCAGCCAAGATAAGGGCCAGATCCAAGAGACCCAGTACTTC. The gene calls are TRBV4-1 and TRBJ2-5; D is uncertain. In germline, CDR1 is MGHRA, CDR2 YSYEKL. The CDR3 contains 16 residues. The V end was cut by 0 bases, the J end by 1 base, with 12 bases between.

This chain links TRBV5-1 with TRBJ1-6, with D unclear. The CDR3 loop spans 14 amino acids. The V end lost 5 bases, the J end lost 8 bases, and 14 bases lay between the germline ends. CDR1 SGHRS and CDR2 YFSETQ come from the germline V gene. In DNA, the CDR3 is TGCGCCAGCAGTTCTGGCGGGAATTATTCACCCCTCCACTTT. Protein product: CASSSGGNYSPLHF.

This clonotype has a count of ten or more. This chain uses TRBV28 with TRBJ2-3; 10 bases line up with TRBD2. Germline V lookup: CDR1 MDHEN, CDR2 SYDVKM. Trimming cost V 1 base and J 7 bases; bases outside gene matches: 8. The CDR3 runs 16 residues. CDR3 coding DNA: TGTGCCAGCAGTTTATTTGCTAGCGGGAGTGTGCATACGCAGTATTTT. This gives the protein CASSLFASGSVHTQYF.

The rearrangement uses TRBV3-1 and TRBJ2-5; 10 positions match TRBD2. Germline trimming cut 2 bases from V and 4 bases from J; bases unmatched to any gene: 10. This CDR3 is built from 17 residues. Germline V gene lookup returns CDR1 LGHDT and CDR2 YNNKEL (reference sequence). The CDR3 DNA reads TGTGCCAGCAGCCAAAGCGGCCTAGCGGGGGATCCAGAGACCCAGTACTTC. Protein: CASSQSGLAGDPETQYF.

A few counts support this clonotype. The chain is built from TRBV3-1 and TRBJ1-6; D is perhaps TRBD1 (5 bases). With 4 bases removed from V and 1 base from J, the gap between germline ends came to 11 bases. The CDR3 loop spans 16 amino acids. Germline V lookup: CDR1 LGHDT, CDR2 YNNKEL (reference sequence). Here the CDR3 DNA reads TGTGCCAGCAGCCCGTGGGCAGGGTCCTATAATTCACCCCTCCACTTT. Translation: CASSPWAGSYNSPLHF.

This clonotype was counted many times. The chain is built from TRBV7-8 and TRBJ1-5; D is undetermined. V was cut by 5 bases and J by 2 bases, with 10 bases left in between. The CDR3 sequence is 14 residues long. Germline loops: CDR1 SGHVS, CDR2 FQNEAQ. The CDR3 here is CASSRGLGNQPQHF. The CDR3 DNA sequence: TGTGCCAGCAGCCGCGGTCTAGGCAATCAGCCCCAGCATTTT.

This clonotype was counted at least ten times. The chain carries TRBV18 and TRBJ2-3; the D gene could be TRBD1 or TRBD2 (5 bases each). Germline lookup yields CDR1 KGHSH and CDR2 LQKENI. The CDR3 runs 19 residues. V was pared by 1 base and J by 0 bases, with 20 bases between. CDR3 sequence: CASSPRGQRGDSSTDTQYF. The DNA of the CDR3 is TGTGCCAGCTCACCACGTGGCCAGAGAGGGGATTCTAGCACAGATACGCAGTATTTT.

In this sample, this clonotype turned up many times. The rearrangement joins TRBV24-1 to TRBJ1-1; 7 bases are shared with TRBD1. V lost 3 bases and J lost 4; bases outside the gene matches: 1. The V gene's germline CDR1 is KGHDR and CDR2 SFDVKD. The CDR3 has 13 residues. CDR3 in DNA: TGTGCCACCAGTGATCCAGGGGGCACTGAAGCTTTCTTT. This encodes CATSDPGGTEAFF.

This clonotype was counted at least ten times. CDR3: CASSLDRTYEQYF. Written as DNA, the CDR3 is TGTGCCAGCAGCTTAGACAGGACCTACGAGCAGTACTTC. The chain employs TRBV7-8 and TRBJ2-7; perhaps TRBD1 as D (5 bases). The CDR3 extends over 13 amino acids. Per germline, CDR1 SGHVS and CDR2 FQNEAQ. V lost 1 base, J lost 2 bases, and 6 bases lay in between.

This clonotype was found many times. V gene TRBV19 combines with J gene TRBJ2-5; 8 bases are a match to TRBD1. Germline V lookup: CDR1 LNHDA, CDR2 SQIVND (reference sequence). The ends lost 5 bases at V and 2 bases at J; junction bases unmatched: 7. CDR3 length: 15 residues. The CDR3 spells CASSGWTGRQETQYF. DNA of the CDR3: TGTGCCAGTAGTGGGTGGACAGGGCGGCAAGAGACCCAGTACTTC.

This clonotype has more than one count but fewer than ten. The chain recombines TRBV6-6 with TRBJ2-2; TRBD1 aligns across 7 bases. Germline V gene sequence: CDR1 MNHNY, CDR2 SVGAGI (reference sequence). CDR3 length equals 15 residues. J was trimmed by 7 bases and V by 6 bases; bases with no gene match: 11. The CDR3 protein is CASRPPGQVGGELFF. Written as DNA, the CDR3 is TGTGCCAGCAGACCACCCGGACAGGTCGGCGGGGAGCTGTTTTTT.

At least ten counts were recorded for this clonotype. This chain links TRBV7-2 with TRBJ1-2, with D unresolved. The CDR3 contains 12 residues. With 1 base removed from V and 7 bases from J, the gap between germline ends came to 7 bases. CDR1 is SGHTA, CDR2 FQGNSA, per germline. CDR3 loop: CASSLGRSGYTF. CDR3 sequence (DNA): TGTGCCAGCAGCTTAGGACGGAGTGGCTACACCTTC.

The CDR3 protein is CRALGLRGPTDTQYF. The CDR3 coding sequence is TGCAGAGCCCTCGGGCTTCGCGGGCCCACAGATACGCAGTATTTT. This rearrangement joins TRBV20-1 to TRBJ2-3; tentatively, D is TRBD2 (5 bases). The CDR3 sequence is 15 residues long. Germline lookup yields CDR1 DFQATT and CDR2 SNEGSKA (reference sequence).

This clonotype was seen more than once but under ten times. The rearrangement links TRBV7-9 to TRBJ1-1; the match to TRBD1 covers 7 bases. This CDR3 comprises 15 residues. Germline V gives CDR1 SEHNR, CDR2 FQNEAQ (reference sequence). The junction had 5 bases not matched to a gene; V was cut back by 4 bases and J by 0 bases. The CDR3 here is CASSSPRGMNTEAFF. The CDR3 nucleotides are TGTGCCAGCAGCTCCCCCAGGGGGATGAACACTGAAGCTTTCTTT.

This clonotype occurred many times. V gene TRBV12-3 or TRBV12-4 combines with J gene TRBJ1-5, with D maybe TRBD1 (5 bases). V was cut by 3 bases and J by 8 bases, with 11 bases left in between. This CDR3 is built from 13 residues. The CDR3 DNA sequence: TGTGCCAGCAGTTTGTTAGGGGTTGAGCCCCAGCATTTT. Translated: CASSLLGVEPQHF.